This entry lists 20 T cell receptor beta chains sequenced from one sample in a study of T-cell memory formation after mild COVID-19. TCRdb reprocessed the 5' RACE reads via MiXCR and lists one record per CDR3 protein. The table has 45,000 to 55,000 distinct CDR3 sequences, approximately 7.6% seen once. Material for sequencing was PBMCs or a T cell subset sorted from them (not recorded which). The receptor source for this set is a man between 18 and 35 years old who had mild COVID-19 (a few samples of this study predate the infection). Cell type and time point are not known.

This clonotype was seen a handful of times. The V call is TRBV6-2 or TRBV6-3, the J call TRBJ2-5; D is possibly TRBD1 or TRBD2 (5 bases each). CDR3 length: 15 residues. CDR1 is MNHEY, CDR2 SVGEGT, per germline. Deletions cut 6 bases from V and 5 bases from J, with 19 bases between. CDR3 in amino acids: CASSKRDFWGETQYF. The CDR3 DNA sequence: TGTGCCAGCAGCAAGAGGGATTTCTGGGGGGAGACCCAGTACTTC.

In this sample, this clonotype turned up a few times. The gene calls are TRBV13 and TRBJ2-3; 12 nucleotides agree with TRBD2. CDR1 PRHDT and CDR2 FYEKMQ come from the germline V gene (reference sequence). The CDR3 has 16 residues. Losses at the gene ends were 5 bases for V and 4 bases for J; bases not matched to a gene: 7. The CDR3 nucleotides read TGTGCCAGCAGCCCAGCTAGCGGGGGGGTGGCAGATACGCAGTATTTT. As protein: CASSPASGGVADTQYF.

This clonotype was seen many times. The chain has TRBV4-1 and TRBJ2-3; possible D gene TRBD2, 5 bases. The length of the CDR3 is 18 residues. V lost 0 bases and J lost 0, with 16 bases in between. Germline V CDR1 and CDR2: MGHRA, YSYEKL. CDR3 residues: CASSQDPARVDSTDTQYF. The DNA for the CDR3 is TGCGCCAGCAGCCAAGACCCAGCGAGGGTGGATAGCACAGATACGCAGTATTTT.

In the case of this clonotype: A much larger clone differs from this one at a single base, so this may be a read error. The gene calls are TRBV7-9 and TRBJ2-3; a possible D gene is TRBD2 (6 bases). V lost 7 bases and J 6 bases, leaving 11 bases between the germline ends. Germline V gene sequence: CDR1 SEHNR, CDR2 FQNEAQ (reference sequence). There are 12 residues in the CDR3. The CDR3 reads CASTTGGDTQYF. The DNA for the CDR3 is TGTGCCAGCACCACAGGAGGGGATACGCAGTATTTT.

The CDR3 region has the DNA TGTGCCAGCAGTCAACAGGGGGCTTCTACTGAAGCTTTCTTT. Translation: CASSQQGASTEAFF. The genes are TRBV7-2 and TRBJ1-1; 9 positions match TRBD1. Germline loops: CDR1 SGHTA, CDR2 FQGNSA. This CDR3 contains 14 residues. After removal of 6 bases from V and 5 bases from J, the junction contained 7 bases not matched to a gene.

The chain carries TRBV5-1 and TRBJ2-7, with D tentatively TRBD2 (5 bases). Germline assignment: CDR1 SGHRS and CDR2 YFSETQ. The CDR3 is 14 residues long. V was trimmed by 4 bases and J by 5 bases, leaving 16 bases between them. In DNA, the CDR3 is TGCGCCAGCAGCCTCGAGGGAACCCTCAACGAGCAGTACTTC. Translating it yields CASSLEGTLNEQYF.

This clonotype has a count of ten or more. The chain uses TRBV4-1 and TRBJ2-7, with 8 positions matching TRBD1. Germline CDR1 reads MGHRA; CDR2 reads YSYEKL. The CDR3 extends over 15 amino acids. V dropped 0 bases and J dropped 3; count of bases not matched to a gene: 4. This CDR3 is CASSQETGDHYEQYV. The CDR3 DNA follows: TGCGCCAGCAGCCAAGAGACAGGGGATCACTACGAGCAGTACGTC.

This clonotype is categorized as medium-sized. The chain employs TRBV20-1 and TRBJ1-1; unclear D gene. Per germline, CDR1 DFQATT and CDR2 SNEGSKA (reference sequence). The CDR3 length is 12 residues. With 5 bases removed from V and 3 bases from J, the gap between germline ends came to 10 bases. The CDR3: CSAGRGDTEAFF. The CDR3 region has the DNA TGCAGTGCTGGCCGCGGGGACACTGAAGCTTTCTTT.

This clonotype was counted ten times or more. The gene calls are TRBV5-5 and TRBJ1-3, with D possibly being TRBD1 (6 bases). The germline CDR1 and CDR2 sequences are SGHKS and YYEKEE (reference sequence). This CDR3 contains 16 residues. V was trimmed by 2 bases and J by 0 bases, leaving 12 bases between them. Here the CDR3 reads CASSLGQTSSGNTIYF. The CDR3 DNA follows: TGTGCCAGCAGCTTAGGACAGACGAGCTCTGGAAACACCATATATTTT.

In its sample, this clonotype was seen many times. The CDR3 protein is CASSYHSSMNTEAFF. In DNA, the CDR3 is TGTGCCAGCAGTTACCACAGTTCCATGAACACTGAAGCTTTCTTT. The chain recombines TRBV6-5 with TRBJ1-1; no reliable D call. The CDR3 consists of 15 residues. CDR1 and CDR2 from the germline V gene are MNHEY and SVGAGI. V was pared by 2 bases and J by 0 bases, with 10 bases between.

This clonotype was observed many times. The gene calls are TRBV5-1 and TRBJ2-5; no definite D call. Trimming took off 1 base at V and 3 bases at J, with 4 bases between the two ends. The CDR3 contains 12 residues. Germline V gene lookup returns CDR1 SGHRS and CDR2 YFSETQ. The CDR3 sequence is CASSLPEETQYF. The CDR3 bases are TGCGCCAGCAGCTTGCCAGAAGAGACCCAGTACTTC.

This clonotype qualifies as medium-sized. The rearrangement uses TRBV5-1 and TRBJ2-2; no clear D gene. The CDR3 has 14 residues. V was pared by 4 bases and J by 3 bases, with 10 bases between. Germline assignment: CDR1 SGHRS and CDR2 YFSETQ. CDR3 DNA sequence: TGCGCCAGCAGCCGCAGGACCGACACCGGGGAGCTGTTTTTT. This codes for CASSRRTDTGELFF.

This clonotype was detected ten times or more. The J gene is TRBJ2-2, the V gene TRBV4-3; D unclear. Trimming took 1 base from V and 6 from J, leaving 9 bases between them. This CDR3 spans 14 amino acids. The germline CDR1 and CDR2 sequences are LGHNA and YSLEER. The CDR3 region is CASSQVPQSGELFF. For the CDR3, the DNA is TGCGCCAGCAGCCAAGTTCCCCAATCCGGGGAGCTGTTTTTT.

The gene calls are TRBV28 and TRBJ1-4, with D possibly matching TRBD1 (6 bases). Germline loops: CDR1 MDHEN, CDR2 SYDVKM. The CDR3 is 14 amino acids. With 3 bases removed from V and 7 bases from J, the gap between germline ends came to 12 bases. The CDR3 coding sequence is TGTGCCAGCAGTTTCGCCGGACAGACTGAAAAACTGTTTTTT. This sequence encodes CASSFAGQTEKLFF.

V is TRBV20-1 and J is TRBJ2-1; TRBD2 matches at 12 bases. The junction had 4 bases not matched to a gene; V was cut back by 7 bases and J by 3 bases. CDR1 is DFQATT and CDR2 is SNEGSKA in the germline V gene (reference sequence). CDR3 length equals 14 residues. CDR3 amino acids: CSVPTSGGYNEQFF. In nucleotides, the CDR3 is TGCAGTGTCCCGACTAGCGGGGGCTACAATGAGCAGTTCTTC.

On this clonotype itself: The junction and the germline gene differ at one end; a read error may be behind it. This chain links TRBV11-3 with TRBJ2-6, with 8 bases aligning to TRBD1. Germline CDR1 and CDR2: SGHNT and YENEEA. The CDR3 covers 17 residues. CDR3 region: CASSSRQGNAGANLLTF. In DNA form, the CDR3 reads TGTGCCAGCAGCTCACGACAGGGGAATGCTGGGGCCAACCTCCTGACTTTC.

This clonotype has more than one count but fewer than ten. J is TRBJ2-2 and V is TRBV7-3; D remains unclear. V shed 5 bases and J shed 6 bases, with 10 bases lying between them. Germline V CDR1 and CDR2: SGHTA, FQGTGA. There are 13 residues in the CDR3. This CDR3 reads CASSAMVAGELFF. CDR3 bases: TGTGCCAGCAGCGCAATGGTGGCCGGGGAGCTGTTTTTT.

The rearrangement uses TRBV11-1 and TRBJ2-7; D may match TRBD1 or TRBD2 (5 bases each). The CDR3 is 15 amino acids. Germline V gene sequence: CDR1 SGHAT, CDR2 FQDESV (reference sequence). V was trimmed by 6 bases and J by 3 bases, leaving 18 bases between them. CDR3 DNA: TGTGCCAGCAGTTACGTCCGGGACGACGACTACGAGCAGTACTTC. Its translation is CASSYVRDDDYEQYF.

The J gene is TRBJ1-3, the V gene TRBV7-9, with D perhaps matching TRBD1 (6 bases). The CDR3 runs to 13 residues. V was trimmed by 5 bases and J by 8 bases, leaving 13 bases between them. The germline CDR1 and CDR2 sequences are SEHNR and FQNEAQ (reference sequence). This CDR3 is CASSTGQKDTIYF. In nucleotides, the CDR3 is TGTGCCAGCAGCACCGGACAGAAAGACACCATATATTTT.

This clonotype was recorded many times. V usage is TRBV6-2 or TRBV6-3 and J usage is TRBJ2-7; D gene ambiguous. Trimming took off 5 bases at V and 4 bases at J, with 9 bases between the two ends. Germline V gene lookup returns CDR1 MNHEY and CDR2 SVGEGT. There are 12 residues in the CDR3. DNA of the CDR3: TGTGCCAGCAGTCAGACCTATTACGAGCAGTACGTC. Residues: CASSQTYYEQYV.